This entry concerns a single TCR beta chain. The data derive from a study of blood T cell repertoires in COVID-19. Study-level information: PBMCs, B-cell-depleted T cells, or T cells were the source of the cDNA or gDNA that made up the material.

As processed by the authors: Amplified reference gene primers provided the basis for estimating nucleated cell counts. Clones were read by immunoSEQ multiplex PCR, and TCRdb kept only the in-frame ones, dropping some. D and trimming were read from the DNA, whereas the V and J calls and clone size are those reported in that table. Here the sample spans 100,000 to 150,000 clones, approximately 84% being singletons. The specimen sequenced was peripheral blood. The sequence derives from a woman over 75 with acute or convalescent COVID-19.

CDR3 sequence reads: CASRKTGSSYEQYF. The CDR3 DNA is TGTGCCAGCCGGAAGACAGGTAGCTCCTACGAGCAGTACTTC. The V call is TRBV2, the J call TRBJ2-7, with D possibly matching TRBD1 (6 bases). Germline loops: CDR1 SNHLY, CDR2 FYNNEI. Between the trimmed V and J ends, which lost 8 bases and 0 bases, there was a span of 14 bases. The CDR3 has 14 amino acids.